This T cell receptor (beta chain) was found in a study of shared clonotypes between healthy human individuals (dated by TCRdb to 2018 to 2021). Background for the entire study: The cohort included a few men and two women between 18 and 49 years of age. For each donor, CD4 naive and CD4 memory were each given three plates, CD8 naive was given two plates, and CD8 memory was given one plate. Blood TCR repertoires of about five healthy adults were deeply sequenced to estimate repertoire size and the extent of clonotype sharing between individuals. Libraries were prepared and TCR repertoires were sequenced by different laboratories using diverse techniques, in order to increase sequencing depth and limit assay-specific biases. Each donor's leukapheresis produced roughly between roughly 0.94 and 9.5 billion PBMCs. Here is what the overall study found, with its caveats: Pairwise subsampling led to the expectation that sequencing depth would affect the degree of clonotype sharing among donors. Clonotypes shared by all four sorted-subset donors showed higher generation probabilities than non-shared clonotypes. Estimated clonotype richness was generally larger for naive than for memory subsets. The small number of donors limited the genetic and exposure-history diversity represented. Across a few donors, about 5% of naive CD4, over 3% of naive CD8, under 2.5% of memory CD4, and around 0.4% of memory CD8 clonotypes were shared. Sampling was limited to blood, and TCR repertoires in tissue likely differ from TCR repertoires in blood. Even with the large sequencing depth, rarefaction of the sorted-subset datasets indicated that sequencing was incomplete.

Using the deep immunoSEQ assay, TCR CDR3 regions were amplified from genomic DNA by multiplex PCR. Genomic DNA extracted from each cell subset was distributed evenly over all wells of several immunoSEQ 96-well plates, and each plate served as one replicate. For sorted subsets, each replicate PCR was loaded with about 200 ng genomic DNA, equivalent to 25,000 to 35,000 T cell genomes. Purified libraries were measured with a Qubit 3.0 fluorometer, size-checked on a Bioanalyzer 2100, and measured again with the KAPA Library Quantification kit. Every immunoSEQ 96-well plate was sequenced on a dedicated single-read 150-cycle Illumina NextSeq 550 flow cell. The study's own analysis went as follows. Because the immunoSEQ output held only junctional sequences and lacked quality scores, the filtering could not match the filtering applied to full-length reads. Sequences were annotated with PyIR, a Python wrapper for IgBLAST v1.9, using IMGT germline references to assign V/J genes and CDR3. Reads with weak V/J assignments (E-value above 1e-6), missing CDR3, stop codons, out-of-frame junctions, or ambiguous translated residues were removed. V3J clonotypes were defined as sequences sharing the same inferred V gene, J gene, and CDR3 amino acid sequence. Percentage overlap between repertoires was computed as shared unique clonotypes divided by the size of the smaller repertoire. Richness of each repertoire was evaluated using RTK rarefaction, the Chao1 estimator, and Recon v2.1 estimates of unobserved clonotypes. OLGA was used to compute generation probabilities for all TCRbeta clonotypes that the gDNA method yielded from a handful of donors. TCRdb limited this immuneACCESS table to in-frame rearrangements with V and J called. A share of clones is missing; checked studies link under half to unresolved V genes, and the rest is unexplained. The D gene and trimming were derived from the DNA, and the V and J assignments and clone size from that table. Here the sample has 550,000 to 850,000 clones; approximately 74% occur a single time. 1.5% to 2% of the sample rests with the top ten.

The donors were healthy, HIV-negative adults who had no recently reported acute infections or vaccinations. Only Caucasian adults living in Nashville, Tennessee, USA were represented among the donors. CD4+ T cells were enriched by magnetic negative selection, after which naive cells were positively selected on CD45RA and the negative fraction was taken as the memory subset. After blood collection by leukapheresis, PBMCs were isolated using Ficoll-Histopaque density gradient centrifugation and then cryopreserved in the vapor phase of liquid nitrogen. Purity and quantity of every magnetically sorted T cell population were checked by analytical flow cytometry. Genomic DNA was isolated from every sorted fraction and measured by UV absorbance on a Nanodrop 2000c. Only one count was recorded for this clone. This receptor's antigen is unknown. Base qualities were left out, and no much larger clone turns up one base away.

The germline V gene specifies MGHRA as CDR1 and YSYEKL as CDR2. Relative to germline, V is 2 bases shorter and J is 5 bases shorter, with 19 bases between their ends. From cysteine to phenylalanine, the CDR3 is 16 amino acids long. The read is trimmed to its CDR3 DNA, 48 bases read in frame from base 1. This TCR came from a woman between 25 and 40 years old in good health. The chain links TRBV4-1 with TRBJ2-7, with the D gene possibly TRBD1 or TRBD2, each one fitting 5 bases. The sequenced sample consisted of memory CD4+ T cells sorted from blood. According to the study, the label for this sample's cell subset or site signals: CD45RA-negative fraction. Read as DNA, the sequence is TGCGCCAGCAGCCAATTTTTTGGTGCTCAGGGACACGAGCAGTACTTC. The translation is CASSQFFGAQGHEQYF.